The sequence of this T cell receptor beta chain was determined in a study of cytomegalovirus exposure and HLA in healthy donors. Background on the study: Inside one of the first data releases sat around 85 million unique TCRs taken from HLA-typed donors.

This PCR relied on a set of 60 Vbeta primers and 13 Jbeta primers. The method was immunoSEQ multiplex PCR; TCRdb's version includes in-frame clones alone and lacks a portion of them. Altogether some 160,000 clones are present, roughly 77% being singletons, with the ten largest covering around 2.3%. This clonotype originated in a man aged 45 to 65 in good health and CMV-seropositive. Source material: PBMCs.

The CDR3 protein is CASKAGGNMNTEAFF. In nucleotides, the CDR3 is TGTGCCAGTAAGGCGGGGGGGAACATGAACACTGAAGCTTTCTTT. V usage is TRBV19 and J usage is TRBJ1-1, with TRBD1 as a possible D gene (5 bases). CDR1 is LNHDA and CDR2 is SQIVND in the germline V gene (reference sequence). Trimming pared 7 bases from V and 0 bases from J, leaving 15 bases between. This CDR3 is built from 15 residues.